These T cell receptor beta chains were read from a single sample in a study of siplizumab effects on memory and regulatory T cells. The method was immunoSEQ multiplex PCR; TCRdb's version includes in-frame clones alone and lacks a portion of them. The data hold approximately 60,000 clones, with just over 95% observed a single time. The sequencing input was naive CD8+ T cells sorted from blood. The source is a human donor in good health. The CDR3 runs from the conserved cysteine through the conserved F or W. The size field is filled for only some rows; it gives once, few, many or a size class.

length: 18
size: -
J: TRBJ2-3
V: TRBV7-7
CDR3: CASSPGLAGGNLLDTQYF

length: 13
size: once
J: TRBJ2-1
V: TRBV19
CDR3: CASSIVAYNEQFF

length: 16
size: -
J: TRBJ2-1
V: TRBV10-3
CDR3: CAISEFTGTGGDEQFF

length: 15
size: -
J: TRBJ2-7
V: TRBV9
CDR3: CASSVGGSGGYEQYF

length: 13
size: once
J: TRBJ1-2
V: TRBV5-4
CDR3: CASSLEKERGYTF

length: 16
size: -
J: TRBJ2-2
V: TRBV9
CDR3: CASSVGGGVITGELFF

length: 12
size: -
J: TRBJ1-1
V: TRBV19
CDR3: CASTLGGTEAFF

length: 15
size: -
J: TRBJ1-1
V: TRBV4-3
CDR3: CASSPLTGGEDEAFF

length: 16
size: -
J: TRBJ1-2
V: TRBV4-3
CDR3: CASSQAQGSTSYGYTF

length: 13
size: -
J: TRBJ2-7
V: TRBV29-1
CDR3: CSIRTGGSYEQYF

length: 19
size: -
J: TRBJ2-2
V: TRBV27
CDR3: CASSLSGFGAGGNTGELFF

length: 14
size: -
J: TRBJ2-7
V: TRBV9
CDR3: CASSGSGSSYEQYF

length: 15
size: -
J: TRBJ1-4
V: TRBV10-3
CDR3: CAISGEDRANEKLFF

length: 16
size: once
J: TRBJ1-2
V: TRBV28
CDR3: CASSLPGTATNYGYTF

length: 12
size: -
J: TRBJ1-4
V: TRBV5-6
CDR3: CASSLADEKLFF

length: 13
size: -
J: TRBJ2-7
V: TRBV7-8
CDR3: CASSLGSAYEQYF

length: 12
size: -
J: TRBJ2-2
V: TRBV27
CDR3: CASSSGTGELFF

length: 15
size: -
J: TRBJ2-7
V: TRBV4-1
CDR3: CASSQESGQGWEQYF

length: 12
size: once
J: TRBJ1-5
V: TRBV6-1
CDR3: CASSEAWQPQHF

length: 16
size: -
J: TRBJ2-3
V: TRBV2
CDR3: CASLPGDEGITDTQYF

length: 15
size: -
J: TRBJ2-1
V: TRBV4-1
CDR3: CASSQDPGGGNEQFF

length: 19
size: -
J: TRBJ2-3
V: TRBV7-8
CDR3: CASSFLYSAGQDDTDTQYF

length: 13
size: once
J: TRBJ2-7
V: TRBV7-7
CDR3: CASSIGTRGEQYF

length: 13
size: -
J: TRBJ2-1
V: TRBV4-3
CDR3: CASSQTGGNEQFF

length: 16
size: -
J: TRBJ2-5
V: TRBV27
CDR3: CASSLSSRYGGETQYF